Listed below are T cell receptor beta chains from one sample, sequenced in a study of blood T cell repertoires in COVID-19. Generated by immunoSEQ multiplex PCR, the TCRdb table keeps only in-frame clones and is missing some. The repertoire holds 150,000 or so clones, with 90% to 95% as singletons. The source material was peripheral blood. The receptors stem from a middle-aged man with acute or convalescent COVID-19. Both conserved end residues are part of each CDR3. D genes are given only for firm matches. Clone size, where shown, is once, few, many, or a class for clones that have expanded.

d_call | j_call | clone_size | v_call | cdr3_aa | cdr3_nt
TRBD2 | TRBJ2-5 | - | TRBV19 | CASMGSGAAETQYF | TGTGCCAGTATGGGTAGCGGGGCCGCAGAGACCCAGTACTTC
- | TRBJ1-1 | - | TRBV19 | CASSLARFTEAFF | TGTGCCAGTAGTCTTGCGAGGTTCACTGAAGCTTTCTTT
TRBD2 | TRBJ2-3 | - | TRBV14 | CASSQERRGARGDTQYF | TGTGCCAGCAGCCAAGAAAGGCGGGGGGCCAGGGGAGATACGCAGTATTTT
- | TRBJ2-1 | - | TRBV7-2 | CASSDSQGTYNEQFF | TGTGCCAGCAGCGATAGCCAGGGTACCTACAATGAGCAGTTCTTC
- | TRBJ1-1 | - | TRBV7-9 | CASRPGEGTEAFF | TGTGCCAGCAGGCCGGGTGAGGGCACTGAAGCTTTCTTT
- | TRBJ2-3 | - | TRBV27 | CASSLNWRGGTQYF | TGTGCCAGCAGTTTAAATTGGAGGGGGGGTACGCAGTATTTT
TRBD2 | TRBJ2-2 | - | TRBV11-2 | CASSLVAAGDSGELFF | TGTGCCAGCAGCTTAGTCGCAGCGGGAGACTCCGGGGAGCTGTTTTTT
TRBD1 | TRBJ2-1 | - | TRBV12-3/TRBV12-4 | CASSFNTGGEQFF | TGTGCCAGCAGTTTTAATACAGGGGGCGAGCAGTTCTTC
- | TRBJ1-4 | few | TRBV4-2 | CASSQEGGAREKLFF | TGTGCCAGCAGCCAAGAGGGCGGGGCAAGGGAAAAACTGTTTTTT
- | TRBJ2-1 | - | TRBV11-2 | CASSTTYRDEQFF | TGTGCCAGCAGCACTACGTACAGGGATGAGCAGTTCTTC
- | TRBJ2-7 | - | TRBV2 | CASSVLVSAYEQYF | TGTGCCAGCAGTGTATTGGTCAGCGCCTACGAGCAGTACTTC
TRBD2 | TRBJ2-2 | once | TRBV10-3 | CAISEQGGSDTGELFF | TGTGCCATCAGTGAGCAGGGCGGGAGCGACACCGGGGAGCTGTTTTTT
- | TRBJ1-2 | few | TRBV7-2 | CASSLSVEQDHGYTF | TGTGCCAGCAGCTTAAGTGTTGAACAGGACCATGGCTACACCTTC
- | TRBJ2-2 | - | TRBV4-2 | CASSQERGGLRNTGELFF | TGTGCCAGCAGCCAAGAAAGAGGTGGACTAAGAAACACCGGGGAGCTGTTTTTT
TRBD1 | TRBJ2-7 | - | TRBV27 | CASSLRTGGYEQYF | TGTGCCAGCAGTTTACGGACAGGGGGCTACGAGCAGTACTTC
TRBD1 | TRBJ2-7 | - | TRBV6-1 | CASSERDRYYEQYF | TGTGCCAGCAGTGAAAGGGACAGATACTACGAGCAGTACTTC
- | TRBJ2-2 | - | TRBV16 | CASSQRGSTGELFF | TGTGCCAGCAGCCAAAGGGGATCCACCGGGGAGCTGTTTTTT
- | TRBJ2-2 | - | TRBV20-1 | CCASGEGGGTGELFF | TGCTGTGCTAGTGGGGAGGGGGGGGGCACCGGGGAGCTGTTTTTT